Presented here are 9 T cell receptor beta chains from one specimen sequenced in a study of human T cells and chemical hapten exposure. Time point here: pre-sensitization, week 0. The treatment was: therapeutic diphenylcyclopropenone sensitization with weekly scalp DPC. TCRdb re-derived calls from the RACE reads in MiXCR, one entry per CDR3 protein. The sample carries tens of thousands of distinct CDR3 sequences, roughly 6.7% recorded once. The input for sequencing was whole blood, taken in connection with sensitization to the hapten diphenylcyclopropenone (DPC). Every receptor here comes from a woman under 40 with alopecia areata. Some clones in this sample may be carry-over from other donors' samples.

This clonotype was recorded many times. The J gene is TRBJ1-5, the V gene TRBV4-2; D is uncertain. Germline CDR1 is LGHNA and CDR2 is YNFKEQ. Trimming pared 0 bases from V and 7 bases from J, leaving 7 bases between. The CDR3 length is 13 residues. CDR3: CASSQDLVQPQHF. CDR3 DNA: TGTGCCAGCAGCCAAGATCTGGTCCAGCCCCAGCATTTT.

The chain uses TRBV25-1 and TRBJ1-6, with unresolved D. The CDR3 extends over 13 amino acids. Per germline, CDR1 MGHDK and CDR2 SYGVNS. V was trimmed by 5 bases and J by 9 bases, leaving 11 bases between them. The CDR3 DNA sequence: TGTGCCAGCAGTCCCCCGGGCCTTTCACCCCTCCACTTT. Residues: CASSPPGLSPLHF.

This clonotype was picked up many times. The V and J genes are TRBV5-1 and TRBJ2-7, with unresolved D. Germline CDR1 reads SGHRS; CDR2 reads YFSETQ. The CDR3 loop spans 12 amino acids. Trimming left V 2 bases short and J 6 bases short, with 9 bases between. The chain's CDR3 is CASSFVGPEQYF. CDR3 nucleotide sequence: TGCGCCAGCAGCTTTGTAGGGCCCGAGCAGTACTTC.

The sample holds many counts of this clonotype. The V gene is TRBV7-8, the J gene TRBJ2-1, with 7 bases aligning to TRBD1. Trimming at V came to 3 bases and at J to 5 bases, leaving 1 base not matched to a gene. CDR1 is SGHVS and CDR2 is FQNEAQ in the germline V gene. The CDR3 is 13 amino acids. The DNA for the CDR3 is TGTGCCAGCAGCTTCGACAGGGACAATGAGCAGTTCTTC. It specifies CASSFDRDNEQFF.

In this sample, this clonotype turned up many times. This chain uses TRBV7-3 with TRBJ2-2, with 8 bases identical to TRBD2. After removal of 1 base from V and 4 bases from J, the junction contained 2 bases not matched to a gene. Germline V gives CDR1 SGHTA, CDR2 FQGTGA. This CDR3 region has 15 residues. CDR3 protein: CASSLNSGVTGELFF. The CDR3 DNA follows: TGTGCCAGCAGCTTAAATAGCGGGGTCACCGGGGAGCTGTTTTTT.

This clonotype was seen at least ten times. The V gene is TRBV6-2 or TRBV6-3, the J gene TRBJ2-2; D is unclear. The CDR3 has 14 amino acids. CDR1 and CDR2 (germline): MNHEY, SVGEGT. The V end lost 2 bases, the J end lost 6 bases, and 10 bases lay between the germline ends. The CDR3 protein is CASSYLLVAGELFF. The CDR3, as DNA: TGTGCCAGCAGTTACCTCTTGGTGGCCGGGGAGCTGTTTTTT.

This clonotype was counted a few times. The rearrangement uses TRBV6-5 and TRBJ2-6; D call uncertain. The CDR3 runs 15 residues. V lost 1 base to trimming and J lost 4 bases, with 8 bases between them. CDR1 and CDR2 (germline): MNHEY, SVGAGI. CDR3 sequence reads: CASSYLSGGANVLTF. For the CDR3, the DNA is TGTGCCAGCAGTTACTTATCCGGAGGGGCCAACGTCCTGACTTTC.

V usage is TRBV6-6 and J usage is TRBJ1-3; possibly TRBD1 for D (5 bases). Trimming stripped 2 bases from V and 0 bases from J, with 11 bases between. This CDR3 region has 16 residues. The germline V gene encodes CDR1 MNHNY and CDR2 SVGAGI (reference sequence). The CDR3 sequence: CASSYGAVSSGNTIYF. The DNA of the CDR3 is TGTGCCAGCAGTTACGGGGCAGTAAGCTCTGGAAACACCATATATTTT.

This clonotype was seen repeatedly, ten times or more. This rearrangement joins TRBV2 to TRBJ2-1, with 7 nucleotides matching TRBD2. V dropped 4 bases and J dropped 5; count of bases not matched to a gene: 5. This CDR3 has 14 amino acids. Germline assignment: CDR1 SNHLY and CDR2 FYNNEI. Here the CDR3 DNA reads TGTGCCAGCAGTGCGTCGGGGGGAAACAATGAGCAGTTCTTC. This codes for CASSASGGNNEQFF.